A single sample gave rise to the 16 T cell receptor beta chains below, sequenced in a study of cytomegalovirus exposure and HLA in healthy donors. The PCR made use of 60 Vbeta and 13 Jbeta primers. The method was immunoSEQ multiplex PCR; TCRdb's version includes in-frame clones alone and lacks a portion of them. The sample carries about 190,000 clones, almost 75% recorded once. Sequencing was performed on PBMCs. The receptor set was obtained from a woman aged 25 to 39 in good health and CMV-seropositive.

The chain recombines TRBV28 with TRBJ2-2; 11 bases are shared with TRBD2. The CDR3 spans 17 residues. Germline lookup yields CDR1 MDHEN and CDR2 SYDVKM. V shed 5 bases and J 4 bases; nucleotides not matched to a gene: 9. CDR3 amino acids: CASSLPTGTSGTGELFF. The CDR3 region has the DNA TGTGCCAGCAGTCTCCCAACCGGGACTAGCGGCACCGGGGAGCTGTTTTTT.

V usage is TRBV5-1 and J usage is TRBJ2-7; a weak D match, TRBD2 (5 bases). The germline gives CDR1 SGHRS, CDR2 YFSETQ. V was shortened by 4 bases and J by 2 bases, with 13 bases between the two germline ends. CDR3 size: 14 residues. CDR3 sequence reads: CASSTRTPPYEQYF. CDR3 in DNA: TGCGCCAGCAGCACCCGGACTCCACCCTACGAGCAGTACTTC.

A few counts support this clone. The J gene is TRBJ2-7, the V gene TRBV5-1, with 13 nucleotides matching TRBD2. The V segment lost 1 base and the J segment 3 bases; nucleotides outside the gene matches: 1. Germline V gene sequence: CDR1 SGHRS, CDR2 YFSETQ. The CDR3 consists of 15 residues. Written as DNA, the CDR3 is TGCGCCAGCAGCTTGAGGACTAGCGGGAGCTACGAGCAGTACTTC. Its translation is CASSLRTSGSYEQYF.

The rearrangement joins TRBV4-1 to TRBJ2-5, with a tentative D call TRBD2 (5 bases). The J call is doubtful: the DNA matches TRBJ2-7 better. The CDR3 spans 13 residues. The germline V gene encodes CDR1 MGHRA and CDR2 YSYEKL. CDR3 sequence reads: CASSQPSSDEQYF. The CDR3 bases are TGCGCCAGCAGCCAACCTAGTAGCGACGAGCAGTACTTC.

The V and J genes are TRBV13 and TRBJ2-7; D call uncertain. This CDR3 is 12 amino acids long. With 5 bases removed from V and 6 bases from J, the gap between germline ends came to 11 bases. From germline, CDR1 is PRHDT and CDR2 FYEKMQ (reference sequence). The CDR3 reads CASSPLGSEQYF. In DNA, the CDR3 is TGTGCCAGCAGCCCTCTCGGGTCCGAGCAGTACTTC.

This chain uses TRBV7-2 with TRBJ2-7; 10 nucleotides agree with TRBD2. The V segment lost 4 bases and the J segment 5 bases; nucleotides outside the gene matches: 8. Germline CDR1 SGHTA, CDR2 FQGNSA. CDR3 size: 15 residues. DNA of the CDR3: TGTGCCAGCAGCTCCCGTCAGCGGGAGGGAAACGAGCAGTACTTC. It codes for CASSSRQREGNEQYF.

The CDR3 DNA is TGCGCCAGCAGCCAAGCTAGCGGGCCTCCCTACAATGAGCAGTTCTTC. Translated, it gives CASSQASGPPYNEQFF. The rearrangement links TRBV4-1 to TRBJ2-1; 8 positions agree with TRBD2. Germline V gene sequence: CDR1 MGHRA, CDR2 YSYEKL. The CDR3 contains 16 residues. Trimming removed 1 base from V and 2 bases from J; junction bases left unmatched: 4.

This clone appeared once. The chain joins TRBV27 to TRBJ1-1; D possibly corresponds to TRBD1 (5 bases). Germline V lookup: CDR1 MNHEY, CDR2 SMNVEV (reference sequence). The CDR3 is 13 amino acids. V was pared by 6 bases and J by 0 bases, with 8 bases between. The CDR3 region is CASRRGMNTEAFF. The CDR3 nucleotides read TGTGCCAGCAGACGGGGGATGAACACTGAAGCTTTCTTT.

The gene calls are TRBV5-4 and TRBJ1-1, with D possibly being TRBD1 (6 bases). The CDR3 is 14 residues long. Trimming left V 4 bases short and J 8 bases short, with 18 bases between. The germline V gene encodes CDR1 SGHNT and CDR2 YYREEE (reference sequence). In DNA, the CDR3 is TGTGCCAGCAGCCAAAGATCTGGACAGAGGGAAGCTTTCTTT. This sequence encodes CASSQRSGQREAFF. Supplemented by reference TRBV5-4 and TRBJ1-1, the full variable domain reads ETGVTQSPTHLIKTRGQQVTLRCSSQSGHNTVSWYQQALGQGPQFIFQYYREEENGRGNFPPRFSGLQFPNYSSELNVNALELDDSALYLCASSQRSGQREAFFGQGTRLTVV.

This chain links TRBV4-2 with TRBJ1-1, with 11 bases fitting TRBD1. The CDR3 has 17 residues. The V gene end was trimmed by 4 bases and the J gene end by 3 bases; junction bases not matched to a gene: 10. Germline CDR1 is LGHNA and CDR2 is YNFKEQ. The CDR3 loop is CASSRGQGVAEDTEAFF. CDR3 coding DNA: TGTGCCAGCAGCCGGGGACAGGGGGTCGCGGAGGACACTGAAGCTTTCTTT.

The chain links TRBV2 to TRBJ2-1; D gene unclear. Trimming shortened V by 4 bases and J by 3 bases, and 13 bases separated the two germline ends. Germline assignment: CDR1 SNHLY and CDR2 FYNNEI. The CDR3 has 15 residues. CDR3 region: CASSVRRVLYNEQFF. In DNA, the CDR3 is TGTGCCAGCAGTGTCCGGAGAGTTCTCTACAATGAGCAGTTCTTC.

CDR3 in amino acids: CASSSPDRGREQYF. DNA for the CDR3: TGTGCCAGCAGCTCTCCGGACAGGGGGCGAGAGCAGTACTTC. V and J are TRBV7-9 and TRBJ2-7; 11 positions match TRBD1. CDR3 size: 14 residues. CDR1 is SEHNR and CDR2 is FQNEAQ in the germline V gene (reference sequence). V shed 4 bases and J 7 bases; nucleotides not matched to a gene: 6.

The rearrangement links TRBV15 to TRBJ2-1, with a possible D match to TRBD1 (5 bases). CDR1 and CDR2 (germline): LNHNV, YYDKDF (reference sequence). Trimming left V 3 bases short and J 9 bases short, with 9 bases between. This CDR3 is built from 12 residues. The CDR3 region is CATSSLTGEQFF. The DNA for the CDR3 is TGTGCCACCAGCAGTCTCACAGGTGAGCAGTTCTTC. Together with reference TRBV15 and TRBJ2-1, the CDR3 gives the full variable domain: DAMVIQNPRYQVTQFGKPVTLSCSQTLNHNVMYWYQQKSSQAPKLLFHYYDKDFNNEADTPDNFQSRRPNTSFCFLDIRSPGLGDTAMYLCATSSLTGEQFFGPGTRLTVL.

CDR3 nucleotides: TGTGCCAGCAGCCTGGGGGGAGGGGTCGGAGATACGCAGTATTTT. Its protein product is CASSLGGGVGDTQYF. The chain combines TRBV28 with TRBJ2-3, with 7 bases lining up with TRBD2. Germline-derived CDR1 and CDR2 are MDHEN and SYDVKM. CDR3 size: 15 residues. V shed 6 bases, J shed 5 bases, and the junction held 11 bases outside the gene matches.

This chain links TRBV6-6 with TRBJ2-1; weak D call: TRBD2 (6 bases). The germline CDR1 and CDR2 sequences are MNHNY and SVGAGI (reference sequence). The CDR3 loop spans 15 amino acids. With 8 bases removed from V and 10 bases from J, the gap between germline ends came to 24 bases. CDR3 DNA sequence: TGTGCCAGCCTTAGGAGGGACCCAGTGAATCGGGAGCAGTTCTTC. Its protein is CASLRRDPVNREQFF.

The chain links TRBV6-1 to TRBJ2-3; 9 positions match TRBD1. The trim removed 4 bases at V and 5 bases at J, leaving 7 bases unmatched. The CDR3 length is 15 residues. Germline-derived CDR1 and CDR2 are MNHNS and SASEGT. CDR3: CASSADRGLKDTQYF. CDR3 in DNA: TGTGCCAGCAGTGCGGACAGGGGTCTCAAAGATACGCAGTATTTT.